The next 8 T cell receptor beta chains were all read from a single sample in a study of blood T cell repertoires in COVID-19. Assay: immunoSEQ multiplex PCR; the TCRdb copy retains only in-frame clones and omits some. The data show 70,000 or so clones, approximately 88% seen once. The sample was peripheral blood. These receptors were taken from an elderly woman with acute or convalescent COVID-19.

The rearrangement joins TRBV11-3 to TRBJ2-7, with D possibly being TRBD2 (6 bases). Germline lookup yields CDR1 SGHNT and CDR2 YENEEA. Trimming removed 3 bases at V and 4 bases at J, with 10 bases between. CDR3 length equals 13 residues. The CDR3 DNA reads TGTGCCAGCAGCTTGGGGGGACTGTACGAGCAGTACTTC. This encodes CASSLGGLYEQYF.

V usage is TRBV19 and J usage is TRBJ2-3; D remains ambiguous. CDR1 LNHDA and CDR2 SQIVND come from the germline V gene (reference sequence). Trimming shortened V by 3 bases and J by 8 bases, and 6 bases separated the two germline ends. The CDR3 is 11 amino acids. CDR3 in DNA: TGTGCCAGTAGTATCCTCGGTACGCAGTATTTT. It specifies CASSILGTQYF.

The rearrangement links TRBV28 to TRBJ1-2, with D perhaps TRBD1 (5 bases). With 6 bases removed from V and 4 bases from J, the gap between germline ends came to 15 bases. Per germline, CDR1 MDHEN and CDR2 SYDVKM. The CDR3 loop spans 14 amino acids. The CDR3: CASSHREGFYGYTF. The CDR3 coding sequence is TGTGCCAGCAGCCATCGGGAGGGGTTCTATGGCTACACCTTC.

The V gene is TRBV5-1, the J gene TRBJ1-1, with 9 bases matching TRBD1. Trimming at V came to 0 bases and at J to 5 bases, leaving 2 bases not matched to a gene. The CDR3 sequence is 14 residues long. Germline CDR1 is SGHRS and CDR2 is YFSETQ. The CDR3 nucleotides read TGCGCCAGCAGCTTGGCGGACAGGGGAACTGAAGCTTTCTTT. Translation gives CASSLADRGTEAFF.

This clone was seen once. The V call is TRBV5-1, the J call TRBJ2-5; 15 bases agree with TRBD2. Per the germline V gene, CDR1 is SGHRS and CDR2 is YFSETQ. The V gene end was trimmed by 2 bases and the J gene end by 4 bases; junction bases not matched to a gene: 6. CDR3 length: 17 amino acids. CDR3 loop: CASSFGLAGGLSETQYF. CDR3 coding DNA: TGCGCCAGCAGCTTCGGACTAGCGGGGGGGCTTTCAGAGACCCAGTACTTC.

The chain links TRBV12-3 or TRBV12-4 to TRBJ1-1; weak D call: TRBD1 (5 bases). The CDR3 spans 13 residues. V was shortened by 5 bases and J by 6 bases, with 13 bases between the two germline ends. CDR3 sequence reads: CASSPRGAAEAFF. CDR3 nucleotides: TGTGCCAGCAGTCCTCGCGGGGCCGCTGAAGCTTTCTTT.

This chain uses TRBV11-2 with TRBJ2-7; D possibly corresponds to TRBD1 (5 bases). Germline V CDR1 and CDR2: SGHAT, FQNNGV. The length of the CDR3 is 14 residues. The V end lost 2 bases, the J end lost 2 bases, and 10 bases lay between the germline ends. The CDR3 reads CASSLQGSPYEQYF. The CDR3 nucleotides read TGTGCCAGCAGCTTACAGGGAAGCCCCTACGAGCAGTACTTC.

This clone was seen a single time. The gene calls are TRBV18 and TRBJ1-5; D is possibly TRBD1 (5 bases). This CDR3 region has 14 residues. Germline loops: CDR1 KGHSH, CDR2 LQKENI. V lost 4 bases to trimming and J lost 7 bases, with 14 bases between them. The CDR3 region has the DNA TGTGCCAGCTCACAATGGGGGGTTCGGCAGCCCCAGCATTTT. It codes for CASSQWGVRQPQHF.